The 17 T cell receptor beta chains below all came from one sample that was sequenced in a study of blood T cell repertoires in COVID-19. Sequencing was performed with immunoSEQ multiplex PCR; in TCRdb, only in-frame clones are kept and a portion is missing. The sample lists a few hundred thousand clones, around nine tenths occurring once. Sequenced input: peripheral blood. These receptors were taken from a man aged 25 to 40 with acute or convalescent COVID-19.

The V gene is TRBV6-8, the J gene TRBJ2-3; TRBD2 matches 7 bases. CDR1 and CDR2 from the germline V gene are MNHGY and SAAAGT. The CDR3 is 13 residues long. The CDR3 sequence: CHSGGVRTDTQYF. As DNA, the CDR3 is TGTCACTCGGGGGGAGTCCGTACAGATACGCAGTATTTT.

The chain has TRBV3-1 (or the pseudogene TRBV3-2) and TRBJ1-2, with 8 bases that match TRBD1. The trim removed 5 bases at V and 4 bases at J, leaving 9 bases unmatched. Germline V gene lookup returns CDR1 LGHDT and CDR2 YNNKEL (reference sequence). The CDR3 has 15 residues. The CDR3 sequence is CASSSSGTGSYGYTF. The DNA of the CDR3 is TGTGCCAGCAGCTCAAGCGGGACAGGTAGCTATGGCTACACCTTC.

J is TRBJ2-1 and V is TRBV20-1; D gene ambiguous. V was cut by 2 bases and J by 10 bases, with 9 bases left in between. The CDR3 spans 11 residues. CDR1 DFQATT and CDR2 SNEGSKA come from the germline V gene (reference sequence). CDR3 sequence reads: CSARLGNEQFF. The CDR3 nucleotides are TGCAGTGCTAGATTGGGCAACGAGCAGTTCTTC.

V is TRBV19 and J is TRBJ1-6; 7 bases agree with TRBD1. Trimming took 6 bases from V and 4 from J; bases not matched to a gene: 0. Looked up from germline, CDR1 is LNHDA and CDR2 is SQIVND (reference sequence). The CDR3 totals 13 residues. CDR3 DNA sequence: TGTGCCAGTAGGGGACAGTATAATTCACCCCTCCACTTT. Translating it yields CASRGQYNSPLHF.

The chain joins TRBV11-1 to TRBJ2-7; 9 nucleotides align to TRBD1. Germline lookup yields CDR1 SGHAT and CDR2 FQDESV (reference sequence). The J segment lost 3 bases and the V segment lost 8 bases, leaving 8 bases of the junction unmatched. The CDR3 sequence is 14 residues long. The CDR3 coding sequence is TGTGCCAGCCGTAGGTGGACAGGGGACTACGAGCAGTACTTC. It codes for CASRRWTGDYEQYF.

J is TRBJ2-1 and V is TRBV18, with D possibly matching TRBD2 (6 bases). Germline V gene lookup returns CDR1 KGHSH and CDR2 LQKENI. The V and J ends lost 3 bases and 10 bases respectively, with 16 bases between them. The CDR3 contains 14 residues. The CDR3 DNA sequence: TGTGCCAGCTCACCCCGGGACTCCTTCGGAGAGCAGTTCTTC. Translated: CASSPRDSFGEQFF.

The CDR3 DNA reads TGCGCCAGCAGCTTGACAGGCGGACTCTCTGGGGCCAACGTCCTGACTTTC. Residues: CASSLTGGLSGANVLTF. V gene TRBV4-1 combines with J gene TRBJ2-6, with TRBD1 as a possible D gene (6 bases). Germline V gene data show CDR1 as MGHRA and CDR2 as YSYEKL. Trimming took 5 bases from V and 0 from J, leaving 14 bases between them. This CDR3 spans 17 amino acids.

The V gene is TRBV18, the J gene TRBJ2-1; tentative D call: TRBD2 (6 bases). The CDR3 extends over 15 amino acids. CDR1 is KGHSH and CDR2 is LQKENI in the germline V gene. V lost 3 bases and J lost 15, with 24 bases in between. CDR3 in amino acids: CASSPSTGPRRGMFF. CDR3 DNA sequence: TGTGCCAGCTCACCTTCGACTGGTCCCCGGCGGGGAATGTTCTTC.

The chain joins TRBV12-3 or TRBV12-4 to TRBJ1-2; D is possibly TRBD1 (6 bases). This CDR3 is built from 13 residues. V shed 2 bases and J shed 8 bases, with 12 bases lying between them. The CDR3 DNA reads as TGTGCCAGCAGTTTACCAGGGGAACGGGGCTACACCTTC. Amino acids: CASSLPGERGYTF.

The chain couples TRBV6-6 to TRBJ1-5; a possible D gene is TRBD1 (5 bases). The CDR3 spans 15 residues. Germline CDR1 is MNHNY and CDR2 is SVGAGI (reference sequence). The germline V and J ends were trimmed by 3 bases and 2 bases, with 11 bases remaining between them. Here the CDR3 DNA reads TGTGCCAGCAGTTATGGAGGGGCTGGCAATCAGCCCCAGCATTTT. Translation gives CASSYGGAGNQPQHF.

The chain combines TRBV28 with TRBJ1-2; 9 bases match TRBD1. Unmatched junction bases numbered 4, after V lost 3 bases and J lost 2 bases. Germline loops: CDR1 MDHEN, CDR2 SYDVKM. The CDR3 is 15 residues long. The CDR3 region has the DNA TGTGCCAGCAGTTTCACAGGGGGCGGGAACTATGGCTACACCTTC. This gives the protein CASSFTGGGNYGYTF.

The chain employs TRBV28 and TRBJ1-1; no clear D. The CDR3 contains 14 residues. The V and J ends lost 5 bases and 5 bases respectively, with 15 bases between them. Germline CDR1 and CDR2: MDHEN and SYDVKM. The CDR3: CASSPRFDGTEAFF. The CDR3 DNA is TGTGCCAGCAGTCCCCGATTTGACGGGACTGAAGCTTTCTTT.

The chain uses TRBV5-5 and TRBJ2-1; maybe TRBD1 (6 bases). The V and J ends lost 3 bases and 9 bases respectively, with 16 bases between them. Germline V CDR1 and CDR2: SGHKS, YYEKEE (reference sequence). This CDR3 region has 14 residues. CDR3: CASSYDYRAGEQFF. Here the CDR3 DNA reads TGTGCCAGCAGCTACGATTACAGGGCCGGTGAGCAGTTCTTC.

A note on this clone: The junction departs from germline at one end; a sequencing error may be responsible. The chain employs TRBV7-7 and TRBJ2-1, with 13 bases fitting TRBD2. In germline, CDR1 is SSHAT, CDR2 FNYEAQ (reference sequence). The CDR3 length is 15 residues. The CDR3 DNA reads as TGTGCTAGCAGCTTAGAACTAGCGGGGGGGCGTGAGCAGTTCTTC. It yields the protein CASSLELAGGREQFF.

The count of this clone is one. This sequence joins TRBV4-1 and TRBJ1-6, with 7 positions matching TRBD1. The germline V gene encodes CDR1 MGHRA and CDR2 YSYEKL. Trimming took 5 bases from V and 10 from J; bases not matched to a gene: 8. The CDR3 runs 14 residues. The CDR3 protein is CASSNVQGLSPLHF. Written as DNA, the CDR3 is TGCGCCAGCAGCAACGTACAGGGGCTCTCACCCCTCCACTTT.

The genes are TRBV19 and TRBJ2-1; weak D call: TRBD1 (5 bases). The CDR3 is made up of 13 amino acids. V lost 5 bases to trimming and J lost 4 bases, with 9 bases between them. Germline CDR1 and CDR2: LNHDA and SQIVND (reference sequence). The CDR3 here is CASSVTGYNEQFF. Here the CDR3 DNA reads TGTGCCAGTAGTGTAACAGGTTACAATGAGCAGTTCTTC.

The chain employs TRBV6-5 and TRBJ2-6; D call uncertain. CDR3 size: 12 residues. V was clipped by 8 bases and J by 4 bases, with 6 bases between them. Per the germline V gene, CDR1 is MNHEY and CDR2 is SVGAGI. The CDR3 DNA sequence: TGTGCCAGCCTGGAGGGGGCCAACGTCCTGACTTTC. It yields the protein CASLEGANVLTF.